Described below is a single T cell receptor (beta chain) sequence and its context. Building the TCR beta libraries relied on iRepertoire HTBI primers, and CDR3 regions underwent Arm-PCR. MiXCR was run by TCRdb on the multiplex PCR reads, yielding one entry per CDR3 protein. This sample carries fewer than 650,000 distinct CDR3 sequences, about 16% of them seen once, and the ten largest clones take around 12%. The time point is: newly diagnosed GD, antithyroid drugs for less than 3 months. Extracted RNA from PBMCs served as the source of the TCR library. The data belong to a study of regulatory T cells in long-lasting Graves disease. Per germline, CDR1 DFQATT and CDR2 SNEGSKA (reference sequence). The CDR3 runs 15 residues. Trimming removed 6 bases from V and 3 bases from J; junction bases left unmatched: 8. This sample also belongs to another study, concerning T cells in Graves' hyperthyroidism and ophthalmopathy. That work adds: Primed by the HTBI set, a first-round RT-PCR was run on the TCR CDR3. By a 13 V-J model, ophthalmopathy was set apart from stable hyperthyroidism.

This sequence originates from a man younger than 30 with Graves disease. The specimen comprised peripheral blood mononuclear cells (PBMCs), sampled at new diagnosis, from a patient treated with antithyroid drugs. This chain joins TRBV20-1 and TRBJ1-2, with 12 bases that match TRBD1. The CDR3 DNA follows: TGCAGTGCGGGGGGACAGGGGGCGATGGACTATGGCTACACCTTC. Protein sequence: CSAGGQGAMDYGYTF.